Listed here are 9 T cell receptor beta chains from one sample, sequenced in a study of shared clonotypes between healthy human individuals. Using immunoSEQ multiplex PCR, the repertoire was profiled, and TCRdb retains in-frame clones only, with some absent. Of about 2.4 million clones detected, approximately 90% appear once; the ten largest clones hold 0.14%. The sample consisted of naive CD4+ T cells sorted from blood. Subset in this sample: CD45RA+ positively selected. These receptors were taken from a man between 18 and 29 years old in good health.

This clone was observed a single time. The chain's CDR3 is CAWGNSYNSPLHF. The DNA of the CDR3 is TGTGCCTGGGGGAACTCCTATAATTCACCCCTCCACTTT. The chain has TRBV30 and TRBJ1-6; D call uncertain. Germline V gives CDR1 GTSNPN, CDR2 SVGIG (reference sequence). The CDR3 covers 13 residues. V was trimmed by 5 bases and J by 0 bases, leaving 5 bases between them.

The V gene is TRBV6-1, the J gene TRBJ2-3; unclear D gene. V was cut by 4 bases and J by 2 bases, with 10 bases left in between. Germline V lookup: CDR1 MNHNS, CDR2 SASEGT. CDR3 length equals 14 residues. Written as DNA, the CDR3 is TGTGCCAGCAGTGCAGACATTAACACAGATACGCAGTATTTT. Its protein is CASSADINTDTQYF.

V is TRBV6-5 and J is TRBJ1-1, with TRBD1 as a possible D gene (5 bases). This CDR3 has 14 residues. Between the trimmed V and J ends, which lost 6 bases and 0 bases, there was a span of 11 bases. Germline values: CDR1 MNHEY, CDR2 SVGAGI. This CDR3 reads CASRPGQVNTEAFF. The CDR3 nucleotides read TGTGCCAGCAGGCCAGGACAAGTGAACACTGAAGCTTTCTTT.

The chain couples TRBV10-2 to TRBJ2-7; 7 bases line up with TRBD1. J lost 6 bases, V lost 6 bases, and 14 bases had no gene match. The germline V gene encodes CDR1 WSHSY and CDR2 SAAADI. CDR3 size: 15 residues. In DNA, the CDR3 is TGCGCCAGCAGGGACGCATCCCGGACAGGCGGCGAGCAGTACTTC. This translates into CASRDASRTGGEQYF.

The chain is built from TRBV7-2 and TRBJ1-6; D possibly corresponds to TRBD1 (5 bases). The CDR3 contains 16 residues. From germline, CDR1 is SGHTA and CDR2 FQGNSA. Trimming left V 0 bases short and J 7 bases short, with 13 bases between. In DNA form, the CDR3 reads TGTGCCAGCAGCTTAGCACGGGCAGGGTTCAATTCACCCCTCCACTTT. This sequence encodes CASSLARAGFNSPLHF.

This chain joins TRBV20-1 and TRBJ1-2; D is ambiguous. The V gene lost 8 bases and the J gene lost 7 bases, with 14 bases spanning the gap. CDR3 length: 11 residues. In germline, CDR1 is DFQATT, CDR2 SNEGSKA (reference sequence). In nucleotides, the CDR3 is TGCAGTTCCCTCCGGGCCGGTGGCTACACCTTC. Translating it yields CSSLRAGGYTF.

The CDR3 here is CASSYWTDTEAFF. The CDR3, as DNA: TGTGCCAGCAGTTACTGGACAGACACTGAAGCTTTCTTT. The chain combines TRBV6-6 with TRBJ1-1, with D maybe TRBD1 (6 bases). Germline V gene data show CDR1 as MNHNY and CDR2 as SVGAGI (reference sequence). The CDR3 runs to 13 residues. Trimming pared 1 base from V and 3 bases from J, leaving 6 bases between.

The chain has TRBV19 and TRBJ1-3; D remains ambiguous. From germline, CDR1 is LNHDA and CDR2 SQIVND (reference sequence). There are 15 residues in the CDR3. V lost 3 bases, J lost 1 base, and 10 bases lay in between. CDR3 region: CASSIPAVSGNTIYF. The CDR3 nucleotides read TGTGCCAGTAGTATCCCCGCAGTTTCTGGAAACACCATATATTTT.

A single count supports this clone. The V gene is TRBV6-1, the J gene TRBJ2-7; 9 nucleotides align to TRBD1. The CDR3 is made up of 14 amino acids. Germline values: CDR1 MNHNS, CDR2 SASEGT. J was trimmed by 2 bases and V by 6 bases; bases with no gene match: 5. In DNA, the CDR3 is TGTGCCAGCAGAAGGGACAGGGCGACCTACGAGCAGTACTTC. Protein sequence: CASRRDRATYEQYF.